Below are 20 T cell receptor beta chains sequenced from a single sample in a study of blood T cell repertoires in COVID-19. Clones were read by immunoSEQ multiplex PCR, and TCRdb kept only the in-frame ones, dropping some. The table records over 200,000 clones, around 85% of them present only once. The sample was PBMCs or T cells enriched from blood (not recorded which). These receptors were taken from a woman in her forties or fifties in a cohort exposed to, infected with or recovered from COVID-19 (not recorded which).

This rearrangement joins TRBV3-1 (or the pseudogene TRBV3-2) to TRBJ1-2, with TRBD1 matching over 8 bases. With 8 bases clipped from V and 4 bases from J, the junction kept 3 bases outside the gene matches. This CDR3 comprises 12 residues. Looked up from germline, CDR1 is LGHDT and CDR2 is YNNKEL (reference sequence). CDR3 nucleotide sequence: TGTGCCAGCGGTCAGGGGGCCTATGGCTACACCTTC. Translating it yields CASGQGAYGYTF.

CDR3 nucleotides: TGTGCCATCACCCGAGGGGGGAGGGGCTACGAGCAGTACTTC. Its protein is CAITRGGRGYEQYF. The genes are TRBV10-3 and TRBJ2-7; a possible D gene is TRBD2 (7 bases). V lost 7 bases and J 3 bases, leaving 16 bases between the germline ends. CDR3 length equals 14 residues. From germline, CDR1 is ENHRY and CDR2 SYGVKD.

This chain connects TRBV18 to TRBJ1-1, with 8 bases identical to TRBD1. The V gene's germline CDR1 is KGHSH and CDR2 LQKENI. This CDR3 is 13 amino acids long. V lost 5 bases to trimming and J lost 5 bases; unmatched junction nucleotides: 4. CDR3 DNA: TGTGCCAGCTCAGTCGACAGGGGTACTGAAGCTTTCTTT. The encoded protein is CASSVDRGTEAFF.

The chain recombines TRBV29-1 with TRBJ2-3; a weak D match, TRBD1 (5 bases). This CDR3 region has 13 residues. The germline V gene encodes CDR1 SQVTM and CDR2 ANQGSEA. Deletions cut 4 bases from V and 4 bases from J, with 12 bases between. The CDR3 here is CSVGPEGADTQYF. The CDR3 DNA sequence: TGCAGCGTTGGCCCCGAAGGGGCAGATACGCAGTATTTT.

This chain uses TRBV5-1 with TRBJ2-5, with TRBD1 identical over 11 bases. Trimming cost V 2 bases and J 5 bases; bases outside gene matches: 5. Germline lookup yields CDR1 SGHRS and CDR2 YFSETQ. This CDR3 has 15 amino acids. The CDR3 nucleotides are TGCGCCAGCAGCTTAGCCGGGACAGGGGGGGAGACCCAGTACTTC. Its translation is CASSLAGTGGETQYF.

V is TRBV7-8 and J is TRBJ2-2, with 7 bases matching TRBD1. The CDR3 covers 15 residues. The germline V gene encodes CDR1 SGHVS and CDR2 FQNEAQ. J gave up 9 bases and V 4 bases, and 11 bases lay outside the gene matches. CDR3 in DNA: TGTGCCAGCAGCTGGAGACAGGGTATATTCCGGGAGCTGTTTTTT. Translating it yields CASSWRQGIFRELFF.

V and J are TRBV6-1 and TRBJ1-2; D is undetermined. Germline CDR1 reads MNHNS; CDR2 reads SASEGT. The germline V and J ends were trimmed by 3 bases and 4 bases, with 12 bases remaining between them. The CDR3 consists of 14 residues. CDR3 nucleotide sequence: TGTGCCAGCAGTGATATTGGGAGAGGCTATGGCTACACCTTC. This encodes CASSDIGRGYGYTF.

DNA for the CDR3: TGTGCCAGCAGCCGGGCCCCGGGGGAGGGGAAAATCAATCAGCCCCAGCATTTT. Translated, it gives CASSRAPGEGKINQPQHF. The V and J genes are TRBV7-9 and TRBJ1-5, with a tentative D call TRBD1 (5 bases). V dropped 5 bases and J dropped 3 bases, with 23 bases sitting between them. There are 18 residues in the CDR3. Germline V gene sequence: CDR1 SEHNR, CDR2 FQNEAQ (reference sequence).

V usage is TRBV30 and J usage is TRBJ1-2; maybe TRBD1 (5 bases). The length of the CDR3 is 14 residues. Trimming took 0 bases from V and 8 from J, leaving 16 bases between them. The germline V gene has CDR1 GTSNPN and CDR2 SVGIG (reference sequence). CDR3 amino acids: CAWSVLWGDWGYTF. For the CDR3, the DNA is TGTGCCTGGAGTGTACTCTGGGGGGATTGGGGCTACACCTTC.

DNA for the CDR3: TGCAGCGTTGTTCAGGGGGTGTCGGATGGCTACACCTTC. Protein product: CSVVQGVSDGYTF. This chain connects TRBV29-1 to TRBJ1-2; 7 bases fit TRBD1. The junction had 8 bases not matched to a gene; V was cut back by 4 bases and J by 6 bases. CDR1 and CDR2 from the germline V gene are SQVTM and ANQGSEA. There are 13 residues in the CDR3.

The gene calls are TRBV27 and TRBJ2-5, with 16 bases lining up with TRBD2. The V and J ends lost 3 bases and 2 bases, in that order; junction bases with no gene match: 9. Germline V gene lookup returns CDR1 MNHEY and CDR2 SMNVEV (reference sequence). The CDR3 extends over 19 amino acids. The CDR3 bases are TGTGCCAGCAGTTTCTACCCTCCGGGACTAGCGGGGGGGCAAGAGACCCAGTACTTC. This translates into CASSFYPPGLAGGQETQYF.

J is TRBJ2-3 and V is TRBV19; D is perhaps TRBD1 (6 bases). This CDR3 comprises 15 residues. V lost 2 bases, J lost 4 bases, and 13 bases lay in between. CDR1 is LNHDA, CDR2 SQIVND, per germline (reference sequence). The CDR3 nucleotides read TGTGCCAGTAGTATAAGGCCAGGGGCGTCAGATACGCAGTATTTT. It is translated as CASSIRPGASDTQYF.

This clone was picked up one time. The chain couples TRBV27 to TRBJ1-1, with D possibly matching TRBD1 (5 bases). This CDR3 region has 13 residues. Germline V CDR1 and CDR2: MNHEY, SMNVEV (reference sequence). V lost 5 bases and J lost 5, with 12 bases in between. CDR3 coding DNA: TGTGCCAGCAGTCCCCTCCGGGGGACTGAAGCTTTCTTT. It specifies CASSPLRGTEAFF.

V gene TRBV10-3 combines with J gene TRBJ2-5, with D perhaps matching TRBD1 (6 bases). V was shortened by 4 bases and J by 7 bases, with 16 bases between the two germline ends. From germline, CDR1 is ENHRY and CDR2 SYGVKD. This CDR3 comprises 14 residues. As DNA, the CDR3 is TGTGCCATCAGTGGGGACACGAGCCGGGTGACCCAGTACTTC. Translating gives CAISGDTSRVTQYF.

This clone showed up just a few times. The chain carries TRBV11-1 and TRBJ1-1; 7 nucleotides match TRBD1. V shed 4 bases, J shed 0 bases, and the junction held 8 bases outside the gene matches. CDR1 is SGHAT, CDR2 FQDESV, per germline (reference sequence). The CDR3 has 16 amino acids. The CDR3 DNA follows: TGTGCCAGCAGCTCGGGACAGCTCGACCTGAACACTGAAGCTTTCTTT. It encodes CASSSGQLDLNTEAFF.

This clone appeared a single time. The chain combines TRBV2 with TRBJ1-1, with a tentative D call TRBD1 (5 bases). The CDR3 contains 13 residues. Per germline, CDR1 SNHLY and CDR2 FYNNEI. V was clipped by 0 bases and J by 7 bases, with 9 bases between them. The CDR3 bases are TGTGCCAGCAGTGAAGCCGGGGGGGTTGAAGCTTTCTTT. Amino acid sequence: CASSEAGGVEAFF.

The chain combines TRBV5-1 with TRBJ1-6, with D possibly matching TRBD1 (6 bases). The CDR3 loop spans 15 amino acids. V was pared by 1 base and J by 5 bases, with 10 bases between. Germline loops: CDR1 SGHRS, CDR2 YFSETQ. CDR3 in amino acids: CASSLPSGDNSPLHF. In DNA, the CDR3 is TGCGCCAGCAGCTTGCCCTCAGGGGATAATTCACCCCTCCACTTT.

This clone was counted a few times. The J gene is TRBJ2-7, the V gene TRBV24-1, with D tentatively TRBD2 (6 bases). CDR1 and CDR2 from the germline V gene are KGHDR and SFDVKD. This CDR3 is built from 15 residues. The V end was cut by 3 bases, the J end by 4 bases, with 15 bases between. The CDR3 protein is CATSDPGGVRYEQYF. CDR3 DNA: TGTGCCACCAGTGATCCCGGGGGAGTTCGATACGAGCAGTACTTC.

The V call is TRBV30, the J call TRBJ2-1, with 7 bases matching TRBD2. CDR3 length equals 15 residues. Germline values: CDR1 GTSNPN, CDR2 SVGIG (reference sequence). V trimming: 2 bases; J trimming: 7 bases; junction bases outside the gene matches: 11. The chain's CDR3 is CAWSLGGAGLNEQFF. The CDR3 DNA sequence: TGTGCCTGGAGTTTGGGGGGAGCGGGGCTTAATGAGCAGTTCTTC.

The CDR3 protein is CSGRDTLEQYF. The CDR3, as DNA: TGCAGCGGCCGGGACACCTTAGAGCAGTACTTC. The chain joins TRBV29-1 to TRBJ2-7; TRBD1 is a possible D gene (6 bases). V was pared by 7 bases and J by 7 bases, with 14 bases between. This CDR3 comprises 11 residues. Germline CDR1 and CDR2: SQVTM and ANQGSEA.